The 2 T cell receptor beta chains below were found in one sample sequenced in a study of T cell changes during pregnancy in multiple sclerosis. The protocol was immunoSEQ multiplex PCR, while the TCRdb copy is restricted to in-frame clones and leaves out a portion. The sample includes more than 55,000 clones, around 93% of them seen just once. The sample here was peripheral blood, taken in the first trimester of pregnancy. These receptor sequences come from a female donor with multiple sclerosis, enrolled in a pregnancy study.

V is TRBV7-2 and J is TRBJ2-3, with TRBD2 identical over 10 bases. Germline CDR1 is SGHTA and CDR2 is FQGNSA. Trimming at V came to 5 bases and at J to 2 bases, leaving 7 bases not matched to a gene. The CDR3 loop spans 16 amino acids. The CDR3 loop is CASSITSGAPTDTQYF. The CDR3 region has the DNA TGTGCCAGCAGCATTACTAGCGGGGCACCCACAGATACGCAGTATTTT.

This chain uses TRBV19 with TRBJ2-3; TRBD2 matches at 8 bases. From germline, CDR1 is LNHDA and CDR2 SQIVND (reference sequence). The ends lost 4 bases at V and 2 bases at J; junction bases unmatched: 14. The CDR3 is 18 amino acids. The CDR3 protein is CASSTLLMSGGFTDTQYF. CDR3 nucleotide sequence: TGTGCCAGTAGTACGCTCCTGATGAGCGGGGGTTTCACAGATACGCAGTATTTT. The full variable domain, rest sourced from reference TRBV19 and TRBJ2-3, is DGGITQSPKYLFRKEGQNVTLSCEQNLNHDAMYWYRQDPGQGLRLIYYSQIVNDFQKGDIAEGYSVSREKKESFPLTVTSAQKNPTAFYLCASSTLLMSGGFTDTQYFGPGTRLTVL.